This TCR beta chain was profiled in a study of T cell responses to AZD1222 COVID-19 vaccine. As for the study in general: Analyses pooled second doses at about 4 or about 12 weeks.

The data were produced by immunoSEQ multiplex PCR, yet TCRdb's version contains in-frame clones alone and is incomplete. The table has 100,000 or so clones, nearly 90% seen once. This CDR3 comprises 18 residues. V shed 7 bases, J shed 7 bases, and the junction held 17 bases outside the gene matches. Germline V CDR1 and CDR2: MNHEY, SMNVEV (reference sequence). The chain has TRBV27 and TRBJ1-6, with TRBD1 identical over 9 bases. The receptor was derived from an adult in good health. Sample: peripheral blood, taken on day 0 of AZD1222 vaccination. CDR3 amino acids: CASKGGKIWDRDNSPLHF. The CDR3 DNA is TGTGCCAGCAAAGGGGGGAAAATATGGGACAGGGACAATTCACCCCTCCACTTT.